This TCR beta chain was sequenced for a study of blood T cell repertoires in COVID-19. Here immunoSEQ multiplex PCR was the method, and the copy in TCRdb shows in-frame clones only, minus some. Found here are about 360,000 clones, 81% of them singletons; the top ten hold roughly 1.1%. The V and J ends lost 6 bases and 8 bases, in that order; junction bases with no gene match: 18. Germline loops: CDR1 LNHDA, CDR2 SQIVND (reference sequence). The CDR3 length is 16 residues. This clone has more than one count but fewer than ten. The clonotype comes from a human donor with acute or convalescent COVID-19. The donor label of this sample is uncertain. The source material was peripheral blood. The chain employs TRBV19 and TRBJ1-2; 7 nucleotides match TRBD1. The CDR3 protein is CASRSDNRGRRKGYTF. The CDR3 region has the DNA TGTGCCAGTAGATCCGATAACAGGGGCCGGAGGAAGGGCTACACCTTC.